One T cell receptor (beta chain) is described in this entry. This clonotype has only a few counts. What antigen it recognizes has not been identified. Base qualities are not at hand, and no much larger clone is one base apart. This entry belongs to a study of T-cell memory formation after mild COVID-19 (dated by TCRdb to the early 2020s). General notes on the study: Most TCR sequence clusters were specific to one of the two donors. Longitudinal TCRalpha and TCRbeta repertoire sequencing tracked T-cell clones expanding and contracting after mild COVID-19 in a couple of donors. The cohort was made up of two young adult volunteers, one female and one male, who were previously healthy. General conclusions and limits of the study: Some responding clones were detected in pre-infection memory, which suggested that pre-existing cross-reactive memory T cells had joined the SARS-CoV-2 response. The study covered only a couple of mild cases, and larger cohorts including severe cases with pre-infection samples were considered necessary. Clones contracting from day 15 to 85 had balanced CD4/CD8 phenotypes, while a second wave expanding from day 15 to 37 was biased towards CD4+. Contracting CD4+ clones appeared mostly in the CM and EM memory subsets, whereas CD8+ clones were enriched in EMRA. The second-wave clones that peaked on day 37 were not confirmed to be SARS-CoV-2 specific.

PBMCs were isolated by Ficoll-Paque density gradient centrifugation. Instrument on record: Illumina NovaSeq 6000. cDNA libraries for TCRalpha and TCRbeta were prepared by 5'RACE using constant-segment primers, with sample barcodes and unique molecular identifiers added. Trizol reagent was used to extract RNA from every sample. Library amplification was performed in two PCR steps, and a second sample barcode and Illumina TruSeq adapters were introduced in the second step. Sequencing of libraries was performed on an Illumina NovaSeq with 2 x 150 bp paired-end reads. The authors' pipeline ran thus. Demultiplexing of reads and collapsing into UMI-guided consensus sequences were performed with migec v1.2.7. Using mixcr v2.1.11, UMI consensuses were aligned to TRA and TRB V and J templates and then assembled into clonotypes. A clonotype was counted as expanded or contracted only if both edgeR and NoisET called the change significant, with noise models trained on biological replicates. For edgeR calls, a false discovery rate-adjusted p below 0.01 and a log2 fold-change threshold of 1 were applied. As an exploratory analysis of dynamics, PCA with hierarchical clustering was applied to max-normalized trajectories of the 1000 most abundant clonotypes. The CD4 or CD8 phenotype of responding clones was assigned using the separately sequenced CD4+ and CD8+ repertoires. The public reads were run again by TCRdb, first through fastp at Q25 and then through MiXCR, and only productive beta chains were kept. Each record represents a unique CDR3 protein, reported with the most common genes and DNA among its rows. It is TCRdb's table, rather than the study itself, that gives the V and J calls and clone size. The table for this sample lists a few hundred thousand distinct CDR3 sequences; about 10% of them were counted only once. The ten largest clones capture 2.5% to 3.5% of the sample.

The specimen sequenced was PBMCs or a T cell subset sorted from them (not recorded which). The source is a man between 18 and 29 years old who had mild COVID-19 (a few samples of this study predate the infection). The sample titles of this study are shuffled in the database, so cell type and time point are left out; the donor was told from shared clones.

The CDR3 loop reads CASSISFTRNEQFF. The DNA reads TGTGCCAGTAGTATTAGTTTCACAAGGAATGAGCAGTTCTTC. The sequence links TRBV19 to TRBJ2-1; the D gene cannot be named for sure. From a lookup of the germline V gene (reference sequence), CDR1 and CDR2 are LNHDA and SQIVND. The trim is 3 bases for V and 7 bases for J, with a gap of 13 bases between the germline ends. From its cysteine to its phenylalanine, the CDR3 spans 14 amino acids. Kept here is only the CDR3 DNA, which spans 42 bases and is read in frame from base 1.